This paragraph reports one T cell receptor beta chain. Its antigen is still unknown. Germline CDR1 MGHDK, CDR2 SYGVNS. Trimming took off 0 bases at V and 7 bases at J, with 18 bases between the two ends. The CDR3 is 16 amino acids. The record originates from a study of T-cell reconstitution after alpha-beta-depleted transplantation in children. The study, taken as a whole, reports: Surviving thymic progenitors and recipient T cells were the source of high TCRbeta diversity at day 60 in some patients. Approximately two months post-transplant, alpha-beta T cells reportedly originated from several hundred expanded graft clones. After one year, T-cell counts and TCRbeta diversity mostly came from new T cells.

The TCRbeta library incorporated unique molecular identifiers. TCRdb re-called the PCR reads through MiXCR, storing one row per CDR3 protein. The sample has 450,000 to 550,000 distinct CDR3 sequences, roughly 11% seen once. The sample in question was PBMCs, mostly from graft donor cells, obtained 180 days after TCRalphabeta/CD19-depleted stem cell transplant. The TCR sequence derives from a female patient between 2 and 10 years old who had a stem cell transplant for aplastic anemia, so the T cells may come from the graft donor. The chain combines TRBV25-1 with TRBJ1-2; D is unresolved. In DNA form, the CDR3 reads TGTGCCAGCAGTGAATATGGTATAGGGAAAAACAGTGGCTACACCTTC. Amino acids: CASSEYGIGKNSGYTF.